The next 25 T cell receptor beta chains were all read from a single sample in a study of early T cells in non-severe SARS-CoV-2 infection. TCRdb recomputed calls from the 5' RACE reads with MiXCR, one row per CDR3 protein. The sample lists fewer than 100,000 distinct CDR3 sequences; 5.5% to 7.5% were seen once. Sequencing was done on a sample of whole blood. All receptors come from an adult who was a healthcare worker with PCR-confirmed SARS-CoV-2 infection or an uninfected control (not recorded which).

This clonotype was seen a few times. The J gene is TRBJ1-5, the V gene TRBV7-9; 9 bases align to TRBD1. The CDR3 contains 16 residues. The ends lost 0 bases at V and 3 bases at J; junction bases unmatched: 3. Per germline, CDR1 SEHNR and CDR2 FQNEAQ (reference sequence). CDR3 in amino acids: CASSLATGGSNQPQHF. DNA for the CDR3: TGTGCCAGCAGCTTAGCGACAGGGGGTTCCAATCAGCCCCAGCATTTT.

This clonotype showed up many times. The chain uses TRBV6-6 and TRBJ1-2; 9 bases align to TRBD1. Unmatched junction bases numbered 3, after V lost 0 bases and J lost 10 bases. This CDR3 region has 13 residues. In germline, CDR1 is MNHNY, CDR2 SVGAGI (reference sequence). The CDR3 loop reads CASSYSRQGDYTF. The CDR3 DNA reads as TGTGCCAGCAGTTACTCACGACAGGGGGACTACACCTTC.

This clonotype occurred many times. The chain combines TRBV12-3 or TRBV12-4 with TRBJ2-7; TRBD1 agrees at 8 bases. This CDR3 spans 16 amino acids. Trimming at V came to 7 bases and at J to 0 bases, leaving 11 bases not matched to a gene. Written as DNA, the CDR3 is TGTGCCAGCACCCCCCCCGGGACAGGCCTCTCCTACGAGCAGTACTTC. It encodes CASTPPGTGLSYEQYF.

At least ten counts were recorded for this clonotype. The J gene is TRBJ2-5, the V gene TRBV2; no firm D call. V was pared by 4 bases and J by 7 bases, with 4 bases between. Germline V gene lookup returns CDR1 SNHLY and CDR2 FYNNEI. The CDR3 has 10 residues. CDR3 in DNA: TGTGCCAGCAGTGCTGGGACCCAGTACTTC. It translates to CASSAGTQYF.

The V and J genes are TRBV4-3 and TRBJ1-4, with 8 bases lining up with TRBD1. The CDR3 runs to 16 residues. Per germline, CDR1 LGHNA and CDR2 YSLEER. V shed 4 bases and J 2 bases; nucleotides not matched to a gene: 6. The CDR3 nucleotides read TGCGCCAGCAGCCGAACAGGGGGGGAGACTAATGAAAAACTGTTTTTT. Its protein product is CASSRTGGETNEKLFF.

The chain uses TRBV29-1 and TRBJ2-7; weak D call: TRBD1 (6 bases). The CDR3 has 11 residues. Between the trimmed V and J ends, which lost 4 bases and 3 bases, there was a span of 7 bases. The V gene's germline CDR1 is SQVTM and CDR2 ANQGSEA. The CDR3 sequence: CSVGTDYEQYF. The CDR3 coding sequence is TGCAGCGTTGGGACAGACTACGAGCAGTACTTC.

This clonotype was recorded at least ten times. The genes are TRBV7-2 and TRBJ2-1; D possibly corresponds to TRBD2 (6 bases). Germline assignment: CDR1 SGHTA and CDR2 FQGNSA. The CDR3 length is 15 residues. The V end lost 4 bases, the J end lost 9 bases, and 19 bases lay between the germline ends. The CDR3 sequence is CASSSLAETGAEQFF. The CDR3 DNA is TGTGCCAGCAGCTCCTTAGCGGAGACTGGAGCTGAGCAGTTCTTC.

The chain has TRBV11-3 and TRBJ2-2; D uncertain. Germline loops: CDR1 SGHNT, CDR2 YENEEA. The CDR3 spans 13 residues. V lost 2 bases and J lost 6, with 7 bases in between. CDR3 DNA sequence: TGTGCCAGCAGCTTATTGCGCGCCGGGGAGCTGTTTTTT. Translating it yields CASSLLRAGELFF.

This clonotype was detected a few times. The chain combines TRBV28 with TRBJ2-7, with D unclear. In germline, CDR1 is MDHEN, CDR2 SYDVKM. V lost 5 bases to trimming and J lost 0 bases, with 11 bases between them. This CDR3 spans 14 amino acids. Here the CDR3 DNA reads TGTGCCAGCAGTCTTGCCGACGGCTCCTACGAGCAGTACTTC. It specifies CASSLADGSYEQYF.

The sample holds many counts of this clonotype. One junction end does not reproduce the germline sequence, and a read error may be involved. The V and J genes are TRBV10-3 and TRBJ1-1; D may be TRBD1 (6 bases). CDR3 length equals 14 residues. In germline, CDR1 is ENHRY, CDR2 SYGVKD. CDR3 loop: CATIQGWADTETFF. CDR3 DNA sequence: TGTGCCACCATACAGGGTTGGGCTGACACTGAAACTTTCTTT.

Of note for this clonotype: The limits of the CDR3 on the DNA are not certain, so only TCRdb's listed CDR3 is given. The CDR3 loop reads CASSYSLAGGRTPGSCFF. The chain uses TRBV7-6 and TRBJ2-2; the table gives TRBD2 as D, unverified against the DNA. CDR1 and CDR2 (germline): SGHVS, FNYEAQ. The CDR3 spans 18 amino acids, including both terminal residues.

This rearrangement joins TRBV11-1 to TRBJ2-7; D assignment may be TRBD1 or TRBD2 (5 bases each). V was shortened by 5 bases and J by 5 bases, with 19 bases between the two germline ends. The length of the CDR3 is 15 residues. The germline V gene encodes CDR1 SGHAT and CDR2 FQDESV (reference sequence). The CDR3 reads CASSLILGRDDEQYF. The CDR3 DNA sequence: TGTGCCAGCAGCCTCATCTTGGGCAGGGACGACGAGCAGTACTTC.

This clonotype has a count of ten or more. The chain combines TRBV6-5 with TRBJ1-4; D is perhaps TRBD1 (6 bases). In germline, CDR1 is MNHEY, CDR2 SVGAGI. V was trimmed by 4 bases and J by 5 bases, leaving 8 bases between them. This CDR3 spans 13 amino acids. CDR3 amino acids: CASSWGPNEKLFF. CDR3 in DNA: TGTGCCAGCAGTTGGGGGCCCAATGAAAAACTGTTTTTT.

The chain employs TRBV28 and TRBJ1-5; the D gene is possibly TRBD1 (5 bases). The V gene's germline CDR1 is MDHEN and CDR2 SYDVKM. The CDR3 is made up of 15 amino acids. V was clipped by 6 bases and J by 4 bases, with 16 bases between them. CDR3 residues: CASSPDTPRNQPQHF. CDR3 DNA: TGTGCCAGCAGCCCGGACACCCCCAGAAATCAGCCCCAGCATTTT.

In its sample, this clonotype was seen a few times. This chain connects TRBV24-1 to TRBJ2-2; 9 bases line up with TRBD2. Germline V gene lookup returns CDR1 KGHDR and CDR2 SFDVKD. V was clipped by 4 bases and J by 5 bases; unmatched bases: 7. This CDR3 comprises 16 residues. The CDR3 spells CATSDSSGTGTGELFF. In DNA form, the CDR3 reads TGTGCCACCAGTGACTCTAGCGGGACGGGTACCGGGGAGCTGTTTTTT.

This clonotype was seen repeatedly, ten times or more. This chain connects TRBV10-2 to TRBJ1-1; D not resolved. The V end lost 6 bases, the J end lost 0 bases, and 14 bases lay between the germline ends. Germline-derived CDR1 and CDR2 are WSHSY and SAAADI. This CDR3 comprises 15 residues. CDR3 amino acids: CASRRMGRMNTEAFF. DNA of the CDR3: TGCGCCAGCAGGAGAATGGGCCGCATGAACACTGAAGCTTTCTTT.

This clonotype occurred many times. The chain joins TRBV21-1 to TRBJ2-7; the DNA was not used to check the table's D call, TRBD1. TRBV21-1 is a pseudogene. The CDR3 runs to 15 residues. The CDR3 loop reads CASSNGAGDSYEQYF. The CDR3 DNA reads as TGTGCCAGCAGCAATGGCGCAGGAGACTCCTACGAGCAGTACTTC.

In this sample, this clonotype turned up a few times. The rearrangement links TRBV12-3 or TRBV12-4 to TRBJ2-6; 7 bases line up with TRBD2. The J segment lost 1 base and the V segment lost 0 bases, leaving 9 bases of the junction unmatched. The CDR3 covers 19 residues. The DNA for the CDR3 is TGTGCCAGCAGTTTAGCCCGGGGAGGGTCAGAGTCTGGGGCCAACGTCCTGACTTTC. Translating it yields CASSLARGGSESGANVLTF.

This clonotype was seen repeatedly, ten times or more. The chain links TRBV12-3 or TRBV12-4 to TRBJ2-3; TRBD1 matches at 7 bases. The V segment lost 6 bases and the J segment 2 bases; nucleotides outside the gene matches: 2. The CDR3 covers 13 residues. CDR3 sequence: CASRDRFTDTQYF. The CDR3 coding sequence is TGTGCCAGCAGGGACAGGTTCACAGATACGCAGTATTTT.

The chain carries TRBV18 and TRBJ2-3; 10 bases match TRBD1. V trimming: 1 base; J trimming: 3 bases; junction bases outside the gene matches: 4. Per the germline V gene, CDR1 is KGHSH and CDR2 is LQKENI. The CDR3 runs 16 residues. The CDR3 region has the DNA TGTGCCAGCTCACCACGGGACAGGGGCGGAACAGATACGCAGTATTTT. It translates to CASSPRDRGGTDTQYF.

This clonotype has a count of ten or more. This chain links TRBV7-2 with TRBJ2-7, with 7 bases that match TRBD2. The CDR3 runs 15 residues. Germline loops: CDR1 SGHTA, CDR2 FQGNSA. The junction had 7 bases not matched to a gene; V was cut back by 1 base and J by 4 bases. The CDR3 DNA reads TGTGCCAGCAGCTTAGAGGTTGCGGGAGTGTACGAGCAGTACTTC. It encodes CASSLEVAGVYEQYF.

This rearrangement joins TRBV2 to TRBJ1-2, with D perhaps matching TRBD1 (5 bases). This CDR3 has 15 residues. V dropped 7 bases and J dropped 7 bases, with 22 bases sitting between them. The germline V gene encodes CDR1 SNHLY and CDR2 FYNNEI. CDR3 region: CASNFEAGPRSGYTF. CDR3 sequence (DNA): TGTGCCAGCAATTTCGAGGCGGGACCCCGCTCTGGCTACACCTTC.

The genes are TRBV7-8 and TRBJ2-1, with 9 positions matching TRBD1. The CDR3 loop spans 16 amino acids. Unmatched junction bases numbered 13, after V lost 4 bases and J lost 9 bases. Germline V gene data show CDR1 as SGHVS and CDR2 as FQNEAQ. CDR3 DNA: TGTGCCAGCAGCTCGACCGGGACAGGGTTTCCCCTTGAGCAGTTCTTC. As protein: CASSSTGTGFPLEQFF.

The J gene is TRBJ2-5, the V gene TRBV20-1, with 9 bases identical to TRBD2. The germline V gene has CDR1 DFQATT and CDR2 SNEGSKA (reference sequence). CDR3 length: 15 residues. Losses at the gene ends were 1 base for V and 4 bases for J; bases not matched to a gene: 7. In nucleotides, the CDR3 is TGCAGTGCTAGAGGGGGTAGCGGGAGCAGAGAGACCCAGTACTTC. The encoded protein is CSARGGSGSRETQYF.

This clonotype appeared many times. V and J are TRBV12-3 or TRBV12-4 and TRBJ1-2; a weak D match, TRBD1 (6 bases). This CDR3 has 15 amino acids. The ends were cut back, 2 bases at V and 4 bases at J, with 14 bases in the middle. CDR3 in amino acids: CASSLRTARSYGYTF. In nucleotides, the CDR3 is TGTGCCAGCAGTTTAAGGACAGCAAGAAGCTATGGCTACACCTTC.